A selection of T cell receptor beta chains follows, all from one sample in a study of patients and donors after allogeneic stem cell transplantation. TCRdb called the RT-PCR reads again in MiXCR, with one record for every CDR3 protein. The data show approximately 200,000 distinct CDR3 sequences, around two fifths seen once. The sequenced material came from blood, either unsorted or a sorted T cell fraction (not recorded which). The receptors come from a human donor who was either an allogeneic HSCT recipient or a stem cell or donor lymphocyte infusion donor (not recorded which). It is not recorded whose cells these are; they may come from a transplant donor. CDR3s include the opening cysteine and the closing phenylalanine or tryptophan. D genes are given only for firm matches. Size tells how often a clone was seen (once, few, many) or the class of an expanded clone, and some rows leave it out.

size	V	D	J	DNA	CDR3
NA	TRBV4-3	TRBD1	TRBJ1-3	TGCGCCAGCAGCTTGACCGGGACAGACTCTGGAAACACCATATATTTT	CASSLTGTDSGNTIYF
few	TRBV20-1	NA	TRBJ1-1	TGCAGTGCTAGAGCCCATACAACCTTGAACACTGAAGCTTTCTTT	CSARAHTTLNTEAFF
NA	TRBV7-6	NA	TRBJ2-2	TGTGCCAGCAGCTTACTCGGAGCAGACAGGGAGCTGTTTTTT	CASSLLGADRELFF
NA	TRBV7-9	NA	TRBJ1-1	TGTGCCAGCAGCCCTGACAAGAATAGGGCTGAAGCTTTCTTT	CASSPDKNRAEAFF
NA	TRBV7-2	NA	TRBJ1-1	TGTGCCAGTTCCTCTTGGGAAGCTTTCTTT	CASSSWEAFF
NA	TRBV4-2	NA	TRBJ2-1	TGTGCCAGCAGCCAAGATGCACCCAGTGAGCAGTTCTTC	CASSQDAPSEQFF
NA	TRBV7-3	NA	TRBJ2-3	TGTGCCAGCACCCCCGATGGGGTGACAGATACGCAGTATTTT	CASTPDGVTDTQYF
NA	TRBV29-1	NA	TRBJ1-3	TGCAGCGTGCTGACAGGATCTGGAAACACCATATATTTT	CSVLTGSGNTIYF
NA	TRBV12-3/TRBV12-4	TRBD2	TRBJ2-5	TGTGCCAGCAGTCGTATCCTAGGGACTAGCCTCCAAGAGACCCAGTACTTC	CASSRILGTSLQETQYF
NA	TRBV7-2	TRBD1	TRBJ2-5	TGTGCCAGCAGCCCGACAGGGGTTACAGAGACCCAGTACTTC	CASSPTGVTETQYF
NA	TRBV14	NA	TRBJ1-2	TGTGCCAGCAGCCAGGGAAATGGCTACACCTTC	CASSQGNGYTF
NA	TRBV2	NA	TRBJ1-4	TGTGCCAGCAGGGCAGTGGCAACGAATAATGAAAAACTGTTTTTT	CASRAVATNNEKLFF
NA	TRBV28	NA	TRBJ1-1	TGTGCCAGCACCCGTGACACGAACACTGAAGCTTTCTTT	CASTRDTNTEAFF
NA	TRBV20-1	TRBD1	TRBJ1-1	TGCAGTGCCGAATTCAGGGGGCGGACTGAAGCTTTCTTT	CSAEFRGRTEAFF
NA	TRBV6-7	NA	TRBJ1-6	TGTGCCAGCAGTCCACTCAGGGAGACGAACTATAATTCACCCCTCCACTTT	CASSPLRETNYNSPLHF
few	TRBV7-6	NA	TRBJ1-1	TGTGCCAGCAGCTCGACAGTTCAGAACACTGAAGCTTTCTTT	CASSSTVQNTEAFF
NA	TRBV7-3	TRBD1	TRBJ1-1	TGTGCCAGCAGCTCCCAGGGGGCTGGCACTGAAGCTTTCTTT	CASSSQGAGTEAFF
few	TRBV11-2	TRBD1	TRBJ1-5	TGTGCCAGCAGCCACCGGACAGGGAGCAATCAGCCCCAGCATTTT	CASSHRTGSNQPQHF
NA	TRBV5-1	NA	TRBJ1-1	TGCGCCAGCAGCTTGAAAGGGTCGGGAGAAGCTTTCTTT	CASSLKGSGEAFF